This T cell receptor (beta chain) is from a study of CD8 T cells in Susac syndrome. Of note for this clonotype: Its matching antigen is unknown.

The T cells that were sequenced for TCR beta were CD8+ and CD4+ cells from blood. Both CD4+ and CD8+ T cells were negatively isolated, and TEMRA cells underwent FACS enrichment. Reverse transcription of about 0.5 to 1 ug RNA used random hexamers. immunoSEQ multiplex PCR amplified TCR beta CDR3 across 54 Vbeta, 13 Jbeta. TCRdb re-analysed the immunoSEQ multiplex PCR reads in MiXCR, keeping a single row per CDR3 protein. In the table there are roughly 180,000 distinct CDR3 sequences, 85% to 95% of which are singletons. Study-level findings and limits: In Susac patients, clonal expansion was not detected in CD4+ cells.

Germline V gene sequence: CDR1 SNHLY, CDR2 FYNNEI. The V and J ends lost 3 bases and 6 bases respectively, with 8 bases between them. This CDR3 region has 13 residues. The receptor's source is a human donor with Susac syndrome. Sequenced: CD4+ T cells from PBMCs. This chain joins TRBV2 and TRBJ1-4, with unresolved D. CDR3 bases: TGTGCCAGCAGTGAGGCCCCCCATGAAAAACTGTTTTTT. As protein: CASSEAPHEKLFF.